The sequence of this T cell receptor beta chain was determined in a study of blood T cell repertoires in COVID-19. About the study: Samples representing acute and convalescent COVID-19 were sourced from the United States, Italy and Spain. PBMCs, B-cell-depleted T cells, or T cells provided the cDNA or gDNA that made up the material.

CDR1 and CDR2 from the germline V gene are MDHEN and SYDVKM. V shed 6 bases and J 6 bases; nucleotides not matched to a gene: 7. CDR3 length: 15 residues. Original handling: Reference gene primer amplification gave nucleated cell count estimates. Generated by immunoSEQ multiplex PCR, the TCRdb table keeps only in-frame clones and is missing some. D and trimming come from the DNA, and the V and J calls and clone size come from that table. The top ten clones hold around 7% of a sample with some 89,000 clones, 76% of them seen once. The gene calls are TRBV28 and TRBJ1-5, with 11 bases identical to TRBD1. Material: peripheral blood. The TCR originated in a man between 65 and 80 years old with acute or convalescent COVID-19. The CDR3 DNA reads TGTGCCAGCAGGACGGGACAGGGGGTGGGTCAGCCCCAGCATTTT. Translating it yields CASRTGQGVGQPQHF.